This TCR beta chain derives from a study of blood T cell repertoires in COVID-19. In the study overall: The cDNA or gDNA used as material had been derived from T cells, B-cell-depleted T cells, or PBMCs.

The V end lost 2 bases, the J end lost 5 bases, and 13 bases lay between the germline ends. Germline-derived CDR1 and CDR2 are SGHTA and FQGTGA. The CDR3 is 16 residues long. Clones were sequenced by immunoSEQ multiplex PCR, and TCRdb holds only the in-frame ones, with some missing. The data contain more than 85,000 clones, roughly 84% of them singletons. The clonotype comes from a woman aged 50 to 65 with acute or convalescent COVID-19. Sequencing was done on a sample of peripheral blood. The chain joins TRBV7-3 to TRBJ1-6; perhaps TRBD1 as D (5 bases). The DNA for the CDR3 is TGTGCCAGCAGCTTAGGTCCCCCAGGGAATAATTCACCCCTCCACTTT. Amino acids: CASSLGPPGNNSPLHF.